This T cell receptor beta chain comes out of a study of T cells in Graves' hyperthyroidism and ophthalmopathy. Study-wide points: Model predictions of ophthalmopathy came a median around 6.5 months before onset.

RNA transcripts were the template for amplifying TCR beta CDR3 regions. The TCR CDR3 first-round RT-PCR relied on the HTBI primer set. MiXCR was run by TCRdb on the multiplex PCR reads, yielding one entry per CDR3 protein. The sample holds about 570,000 distinct CDR3 sequences; about half are singletons and the top ten take 15% to 20%. This clonotype was counted ten times or more. Its specificity is unknown. For the diagnoses, clinical symptoms, serum thyroxine and TRAb, thyroid ultrasound and orbital computed tomography were used. The CDR3 sequence is 14 residues long. Trimming shortened V by 5 bases and J by 9 bases, and 14 bases separated the two germline ends. Per germline, CDR1 SGHAT and CDR2 FQNNGV.

The rearrangement joins TRBV11-2 to TRBJ1-6; TRBD1 is a possible D gene (5 bases). Sequencing was performed on peripheral blood or thyroid tissue (not recorded which). This sequence was found in an adult woman with Graves' disease, either hyperthyroidism or ophthalmopathy (not recorded which). In DNA form, the CDR3 reads TGTGCCAGCAGCCCAGGGACGGTACTTTCACCCCTCCACTTT. Translated, it gives CASSPGTVLSPLHF.